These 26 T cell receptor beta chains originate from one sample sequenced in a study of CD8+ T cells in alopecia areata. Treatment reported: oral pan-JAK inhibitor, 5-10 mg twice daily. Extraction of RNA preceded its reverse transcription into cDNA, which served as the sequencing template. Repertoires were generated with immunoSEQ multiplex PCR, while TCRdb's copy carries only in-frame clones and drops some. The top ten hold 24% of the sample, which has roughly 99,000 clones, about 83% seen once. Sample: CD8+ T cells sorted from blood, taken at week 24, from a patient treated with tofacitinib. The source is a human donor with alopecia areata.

Written as DNA, the CDR3 is TGTGCCAGCAGGAAGACTAGCGGGGGGGCCAATGAGCAGTTCTTC. It specifies CASRKTSGGANEQFF. The genes are TRBV6-6 and TRBJ2-1, with 14 bases matching TRBD2. V shed 6 bases, J shed 6 bases, and the junction held 4 bases outside the gene matches. The CDR3 extends over 15 amino acids. Germline-derived CDR1 and CDR2 are MNHNY and SVGAGI (reference sequence).

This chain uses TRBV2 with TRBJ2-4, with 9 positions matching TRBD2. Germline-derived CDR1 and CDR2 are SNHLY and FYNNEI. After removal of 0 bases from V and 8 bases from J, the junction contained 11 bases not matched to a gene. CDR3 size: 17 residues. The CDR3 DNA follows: TGTGCCAGCAGTGAAGCGGTGGTAGCGGGGGCCGGGGACATTCAGTACTTC. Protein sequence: CASSEAVVAGAGDIQYF. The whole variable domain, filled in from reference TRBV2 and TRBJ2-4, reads EPEVTQTPSHQVTQMGQEVILRCVPISNHLYFYWYRQILGQKVEFLVSFYNNEISEKSEIFDDQFSVERPDGSNFTLKIRSTKLEDSAMYFCASSEAVVAGAGDIQYFGAGTRLSVL.

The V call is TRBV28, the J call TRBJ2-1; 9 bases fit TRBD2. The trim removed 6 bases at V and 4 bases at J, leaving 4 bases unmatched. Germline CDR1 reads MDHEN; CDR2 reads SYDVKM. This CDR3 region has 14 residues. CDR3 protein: CASSLTSGYNEQFF. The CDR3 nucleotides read TGTGCCAGCAGCTTAACTAGCGGGTACAATGAGCAGTTCTTC.

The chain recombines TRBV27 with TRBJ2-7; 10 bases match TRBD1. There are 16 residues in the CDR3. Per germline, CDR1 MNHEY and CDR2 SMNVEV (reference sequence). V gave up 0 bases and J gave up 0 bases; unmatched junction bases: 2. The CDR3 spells CASSLSGQGYSYEQYF. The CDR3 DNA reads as TGTGCCAGCAGTTTATCGGGACAGGGGTACTCCTACGAGCAGTACTTC.

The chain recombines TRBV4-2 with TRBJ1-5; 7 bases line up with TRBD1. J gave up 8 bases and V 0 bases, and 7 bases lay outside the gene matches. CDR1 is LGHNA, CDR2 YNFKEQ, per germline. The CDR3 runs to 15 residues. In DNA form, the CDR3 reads TGTGCCAGCAGCCAAGATTTATCAGGGGGAGAGCCCCAGCATTTT. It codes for CASSQDLSGGEPQHF.

CDR3 in DNA: TGTGCCAGCAGTTACGGGCCACGGGACAGATGGTACTTC. Its translation is CASSYGPRDRWYF. J is TRBJ2-7 and V is TRBV6-6, with 7 bases fitting TRBD1. Germline CDR1 reads MNHNY; CDR2 reads SVGAGI (reference sequence). V was clipped by 2 bases and J by 12 bases; unmatched bases: 10. The CDR3 spans 13 residues.

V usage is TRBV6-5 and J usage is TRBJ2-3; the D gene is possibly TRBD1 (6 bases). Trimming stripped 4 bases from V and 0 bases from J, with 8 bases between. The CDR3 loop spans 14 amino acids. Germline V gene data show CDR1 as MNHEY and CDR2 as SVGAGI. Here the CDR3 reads CASSSDRSTDTQYF. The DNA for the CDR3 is TGTGCCAGCAGTTCAGACAGGAGCACAGATACGCAGTATTTT.

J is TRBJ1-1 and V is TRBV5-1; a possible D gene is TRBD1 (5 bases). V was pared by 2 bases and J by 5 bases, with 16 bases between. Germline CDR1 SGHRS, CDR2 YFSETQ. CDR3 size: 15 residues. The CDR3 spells CASSFSWGSRTEAFF. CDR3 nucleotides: TGCGCCAGCAGCTTTTCGTGGGGCTCGAGGACTGAAGCTTTCTTT.

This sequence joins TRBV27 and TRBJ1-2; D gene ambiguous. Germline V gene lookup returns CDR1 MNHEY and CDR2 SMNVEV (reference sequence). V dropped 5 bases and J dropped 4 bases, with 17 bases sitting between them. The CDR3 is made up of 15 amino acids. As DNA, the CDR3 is TGTGCCAGCAGTCCGGGGAGTTCGGATGGCTATGGCTACACCTTC. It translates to CASSPGSSDGYGYTF.

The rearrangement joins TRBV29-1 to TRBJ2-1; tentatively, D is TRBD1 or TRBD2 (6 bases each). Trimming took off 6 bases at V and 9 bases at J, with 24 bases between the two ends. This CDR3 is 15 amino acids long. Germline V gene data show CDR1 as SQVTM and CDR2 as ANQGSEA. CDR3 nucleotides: TGCAGCGTAACTGGGGGGCCCCTGAATTATGGTGAGCAGTTCTTC. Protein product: CSVTGGPLNYGEQFF.

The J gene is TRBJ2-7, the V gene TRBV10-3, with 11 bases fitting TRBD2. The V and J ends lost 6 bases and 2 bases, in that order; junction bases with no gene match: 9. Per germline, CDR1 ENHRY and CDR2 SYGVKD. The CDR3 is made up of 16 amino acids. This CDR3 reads CAISLAGGVSTYEQYF. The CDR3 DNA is TGTGCCATCAGCTTAGCGGGGGGGGTTTCTACCTACGAGCAGTACTTC.

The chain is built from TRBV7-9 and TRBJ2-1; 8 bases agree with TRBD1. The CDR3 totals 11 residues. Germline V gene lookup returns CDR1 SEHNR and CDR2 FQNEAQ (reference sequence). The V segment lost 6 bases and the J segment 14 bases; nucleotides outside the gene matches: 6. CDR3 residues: CASSPGQEEFF. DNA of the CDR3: TGTGCCAGCAGTCCGGGACAGGAGGAGTTCTTC.

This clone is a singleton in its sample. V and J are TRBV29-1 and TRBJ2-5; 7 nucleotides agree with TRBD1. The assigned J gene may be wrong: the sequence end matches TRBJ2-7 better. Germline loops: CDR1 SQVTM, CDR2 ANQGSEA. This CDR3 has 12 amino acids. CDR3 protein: CSVTGDGYEQYF. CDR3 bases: TGCAGCGTTACAGGGGACGGCTACGAGCAGTACTTC.

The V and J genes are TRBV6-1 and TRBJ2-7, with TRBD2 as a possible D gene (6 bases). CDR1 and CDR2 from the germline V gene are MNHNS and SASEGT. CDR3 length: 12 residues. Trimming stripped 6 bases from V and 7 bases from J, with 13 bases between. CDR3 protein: CASRDYLGEQYF. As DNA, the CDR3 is TGTGCCAGCAGGGACTATTTAGGAGAGCAGTACTTC.

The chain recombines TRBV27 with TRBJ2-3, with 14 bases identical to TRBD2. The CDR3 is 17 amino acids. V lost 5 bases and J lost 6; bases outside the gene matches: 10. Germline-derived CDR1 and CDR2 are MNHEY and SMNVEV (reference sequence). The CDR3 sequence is CASSPRLAGGPEDTQYF. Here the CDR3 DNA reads TGTGCCAGCAGTCCAAGACTAGCGGGGGGGCCTGAGGATACGCAGTATTTT.

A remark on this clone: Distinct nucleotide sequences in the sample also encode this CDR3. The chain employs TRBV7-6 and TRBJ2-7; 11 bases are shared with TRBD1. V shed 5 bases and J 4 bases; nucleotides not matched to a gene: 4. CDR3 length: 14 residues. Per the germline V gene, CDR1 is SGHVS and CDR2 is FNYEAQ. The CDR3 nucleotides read TGTGCCAGCAGCCCAGGGACAGGGGGATACGAGCAGTACTTC. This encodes CASSPGTGGYEQYF.

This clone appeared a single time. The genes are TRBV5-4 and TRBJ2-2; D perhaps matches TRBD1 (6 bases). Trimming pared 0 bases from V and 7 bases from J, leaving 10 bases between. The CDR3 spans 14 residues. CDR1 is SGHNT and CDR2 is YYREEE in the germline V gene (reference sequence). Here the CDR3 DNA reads TGTGCCAGCAGCTTGGGAGACAGGAGCGGGGAGCTGTTTTTT. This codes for CASSLGDRSGELFF.

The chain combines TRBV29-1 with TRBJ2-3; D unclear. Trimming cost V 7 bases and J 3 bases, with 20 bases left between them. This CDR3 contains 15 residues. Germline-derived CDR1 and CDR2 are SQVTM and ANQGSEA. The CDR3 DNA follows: TGCAGCGAGAAAACACTCCGGGCGTGGACAGATACGCAGTATTTT. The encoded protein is CSEKTLRAWTDTQYF.

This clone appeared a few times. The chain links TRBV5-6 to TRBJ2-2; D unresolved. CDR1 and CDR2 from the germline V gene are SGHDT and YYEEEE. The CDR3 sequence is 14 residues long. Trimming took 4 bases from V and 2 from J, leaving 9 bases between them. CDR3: CASSLVRNTGELFF. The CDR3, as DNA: TGTGCCAGCAGCCTGGTACGAAACACCGGGGAGCTGTTTTTT.

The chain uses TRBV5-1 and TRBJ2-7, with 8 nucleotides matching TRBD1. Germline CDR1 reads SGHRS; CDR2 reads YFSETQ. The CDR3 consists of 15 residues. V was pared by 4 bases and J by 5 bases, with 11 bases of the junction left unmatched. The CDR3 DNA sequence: TGCGCCAGCAGCGACAGGGGAATTTGGGGCCACGAGCAGTACTTC. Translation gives CASSDRGIWGHEQYF.

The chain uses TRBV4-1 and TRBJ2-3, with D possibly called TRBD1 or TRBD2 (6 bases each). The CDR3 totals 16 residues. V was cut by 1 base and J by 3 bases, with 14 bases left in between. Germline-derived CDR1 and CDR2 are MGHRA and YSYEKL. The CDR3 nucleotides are TGCGCCAGCAGCCAAGTGTCCAGGGGAGGAACAGATACGCAGTATTTT. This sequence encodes CASSQVSRGGTDTQYF.

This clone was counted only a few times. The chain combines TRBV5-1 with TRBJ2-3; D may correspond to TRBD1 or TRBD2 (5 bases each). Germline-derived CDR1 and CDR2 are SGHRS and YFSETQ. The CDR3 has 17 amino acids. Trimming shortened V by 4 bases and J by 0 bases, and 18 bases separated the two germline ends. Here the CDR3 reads CASSPYSWDRSTDTQYF. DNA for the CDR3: TGCGCCAGCAGCCCATACTCATGGGACCGTAGCACAGATACGCAGTATTTT.

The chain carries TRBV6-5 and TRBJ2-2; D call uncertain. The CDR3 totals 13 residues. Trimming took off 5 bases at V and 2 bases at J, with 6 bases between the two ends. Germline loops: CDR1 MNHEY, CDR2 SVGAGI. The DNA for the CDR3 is TGTGCCAGCAGTCCCCTTAACACCGGGGAGCTGTTTTTT. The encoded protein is CASSPLNTGELFF.

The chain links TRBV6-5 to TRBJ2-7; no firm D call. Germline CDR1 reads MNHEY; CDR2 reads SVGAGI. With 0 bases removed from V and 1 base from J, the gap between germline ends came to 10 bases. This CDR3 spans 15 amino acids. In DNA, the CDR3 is TGTGCCAGCAGTTACTCGACGGGCCGATCCTACGAGCAGTACTTC. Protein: CASSYSTGRSYEQYF.

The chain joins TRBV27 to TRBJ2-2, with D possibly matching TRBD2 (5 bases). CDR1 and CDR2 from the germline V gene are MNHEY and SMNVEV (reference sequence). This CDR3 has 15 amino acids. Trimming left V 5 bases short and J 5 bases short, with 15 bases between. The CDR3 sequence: CASSPGGRLTGELFF. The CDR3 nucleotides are TGTGCCAGCAGTCCCGGAGGCAGACTTACCGGGGAGCTGTTTTTT.

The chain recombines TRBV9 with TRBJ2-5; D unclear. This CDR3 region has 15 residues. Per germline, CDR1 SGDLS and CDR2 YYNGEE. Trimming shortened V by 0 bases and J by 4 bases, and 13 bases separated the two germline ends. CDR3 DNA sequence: TGTGCCAGCAGCGTAGACGGCGGTGTCACAGAGACCCAGTACTTC. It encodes CASSVDGGVTETQYF.